This TCR beta chain was recorded in a study of CD8+ T cells in alopecia areata. Sequencing used cDNA as its template, made by extracting RNA and reverse transcribing it. TCRdb's copy holds only in-frame clones and misses some; the assay was immunoSEQ multiplex PCR. This sample has about 110,000 clones, with approximately 61% found just once. Study conclusions and caveats: Especially in alopecia totalis/universalis, lesional scalp showed greater clonality than normal scalp did.

Individuals with alopecia areata gave both lesional scalp punch biopsies and peripheral blood for collection. In regard to this clone: The antigen is unknown.

The receptor was isolated from a human donor with alopecia areata. The sequenced sample was NKG2D-low CD8+ T cells sorted from blood.

CDR3 residues: CASASGYNEQFF. DNA for the CDR3: TGTGCCAGCGCGTCGGGCTACAATGAGCAGTTCTTC. This chain links TRBV28 with TRBJ2-1; D not certain. The length of the CDR3 is 12 residues. Trimming removed 8 bases from V and 3 bases from J, with 8 bases in between. CDR1 and CDR2 (germline): MDHEN, SYDVKM.